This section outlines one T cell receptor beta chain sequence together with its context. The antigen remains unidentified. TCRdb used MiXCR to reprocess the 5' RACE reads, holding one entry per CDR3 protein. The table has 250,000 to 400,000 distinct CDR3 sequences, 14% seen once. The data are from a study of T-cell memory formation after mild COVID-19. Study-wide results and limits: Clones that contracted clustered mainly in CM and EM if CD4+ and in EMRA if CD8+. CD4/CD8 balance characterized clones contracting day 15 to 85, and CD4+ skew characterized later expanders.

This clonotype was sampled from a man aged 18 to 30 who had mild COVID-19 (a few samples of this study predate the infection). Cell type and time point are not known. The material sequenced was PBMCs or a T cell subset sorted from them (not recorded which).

This chain's CDR3 is CASGQGSEKLFF. The DNA for the CDR3 is TGTGCCAGCGGACAGGGGTCTGAAAAACTGTTTTTT. The J gene is TRBJ1-4, the V gene TRBV7-2, with 9 bases aligning to TRBD1. V dropped 8 bases and J dropped 7; count of bases not matched to a gene: 2. This CDR3 spans 12 amino acids. Germline lookup yields CDR1 SGHTA and CDR2 FQGNSA.